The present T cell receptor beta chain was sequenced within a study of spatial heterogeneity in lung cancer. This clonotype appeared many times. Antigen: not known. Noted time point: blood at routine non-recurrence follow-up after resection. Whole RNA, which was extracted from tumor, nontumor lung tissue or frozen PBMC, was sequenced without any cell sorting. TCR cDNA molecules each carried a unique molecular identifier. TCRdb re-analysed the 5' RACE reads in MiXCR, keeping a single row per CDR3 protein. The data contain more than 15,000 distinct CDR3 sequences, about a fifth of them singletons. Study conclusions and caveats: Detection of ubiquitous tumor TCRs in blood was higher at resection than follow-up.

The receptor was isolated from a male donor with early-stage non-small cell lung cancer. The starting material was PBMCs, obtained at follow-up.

The CDR3 here is CSARGLAWLETQYF. In nucleotides, the CDR3 is TGCAGTGCTAGGGGACTAGCTTGGTTGGAGACCCAGTACTTC. The V and J genes are TRBV20-1 and TRBJ2-5, with TRBD2 matching over 9 bases. There are 14 residues in the CDR3. Germline loops: CDR1 DFQATT, CDR2 SNEGSKA (reference sequence). J was trimmed by 5 bases and V by 3 bases; bases with no gene match: 7.